This TCR beta chain emerged from a study of T cell repertoires in cytomegalovirus infection. The overall study: Both a matching HLA type and CMV infection were indicated by public TCR beta signatures. Study-wide findings and caveats: Cumulative public TCR beta family frequency identified CMV carriers with the relevant HLA. There were HLA-C-restricted CMV-specific TCR beta clonotypes dominating the ex vivo response.

This CDR3 comprises 12 residues. Trimming took off 5 bases at V and 8 bases at J, with 10 bases between the two ends. Germline CDR1 is MNHEY and CDR2 is SMNVEV (reference sequence). The sample holds a few counts of this clonotype. Its cognate antigen is unknown. TCRdb independently ran MiXCR on the reads; one entry per CDR3 protein. The table records 900,000 to 950,000 distinct CDR3 sequences, more than 25% of them present only once. This rearrangement joins TRBV27 to TRBJ2-1, with unresolved D. This receptor was obtained from a human donor in good health (CMV status not recorded). Some clones in this sample may be carry-over from other donors' samples. The source was cultured CD8+ T cells from PBMCs, collected from culture after CMV antigen stimulation. Here the CDR3 reads CASSPPSHEQFF. CDR3 in DNA: TGTGCCAGCAGTCCCCCTTCCCATGAGCAGTTCTTC.